This T cell receptor (beta chain) emerged from a study of CD8+ T cells in alopecia areata. Study-wide results and limits: For patients receiving tofacitinib, scalp clonality and expanded CD8+ clones among the top 100 significantly decreased. Scalp sample data also include resident alphabeta T cells from normal skin.

In regard to this clone: Its matching antigen is unknown.

This CDR3 has 11 residues. Germline assignment: CDR1 SQVTM and CDR2 ANQGSEA. With 1 base removed from V and 7 bases from J, the gap between germline ends came to 7 bases. Treatment defined: oral pan-JAK inhibitor, 5-10 mg twice daily. RNA extraction was followed by reverse transcription into cDNA, which acted as the sequencing template. The repertoire was sequenced with immunoSEQ multiplex PCR; TCRdb's copy has only in-frame clones and lacks some. The sample holds 80,000 to 95,000 clones; 40% to 50% are singletons and the top ten take 18%. The TCR comes from a human donor with alopecia areata. The sample in question was CD8+ T cells sorted from blood, obtained at week 24, from a patient treated with tofacitinib. The rearrangement uses TRBV29-1 and TRBJ1-2; D gene ambiguous. The CDR3 is CSVEVGSGYTF. The DNA of the CDR3 is TGCAGCGTTGAAGTCGGTTCTGGCTACACCTTC.